The TCR beta chain under discussion was sequenced for a study of siplizumab effects on memory and regulatory T cells. Study-wide results and limits: Apparently key alloresponse contributors, naive T cells also seemed more diverse than memory cells.

With regard to this clone: Its antigen is still unknown.

V shed 1 base and J shed 7 bases, with 14 bases lying between them. The CDR3 is 14 amino acids. CDR1 is SGHTA and CDR2 is FQGNSA in the germline V gene. Assay used: immunoSEQ multiplex PCR; TCRdb lists only in-frame clones, some missing. Of some 100,000 clones in the sample, approximately 92% were seen once. The chain combines TRBV7-2 with TRBJ2-7, with TRBD1 as a possible D gene (5 bases). The clonotype originates from a human donor in good health. Some clones in this sample may be carry-over from other donors' samples. The source material was CD4+ T cells sorted from blood. The CDR3: CASSLGLRGMEQYF. CDR3 bases: TGTGCCAGCAGCTTAGGCCTAAGGGGCATGGAGCAGTACTTC. Drawing the rest from reference TRBV7-2 and TRBJ2-7, the complete variable domain is GAGVSQSPSNKVTEKGKDVELRCDPISGHTALYWYRQSLGQGLEFLIYFQGNSAPDKSGLPSDRFSAERTGGSVSTLTIQRTQQEDSAVYLCASSLGLRGMEQYFGPGTRLTVT.